Listed below are T cell receptor beta chains from one sample, sequenced in a study of blood T cells in healthy people across ages. TCRdb fed the 5' RACE reads into MiXCR, producing one record per CDR3 protein. Of about 670,000 distinct CDR3 sequences in the sample, around 41% were seen once. Material for sequencing was blood. All receptors come from a man older than 75 in good health. Both conserved end residues are part of each CDR3. Fields, in order: D gene, clone size, J gene, V gene, CDR3 length, CDR3 DNA, CDR3 protein. D genes are given only for firm matches. For some rows the clone size is stated as once, few or many, or as a class when expanded; others skip it.

>TRBD1|-|TRBJ1-1|TRBV12-3/TRBV12-4|16
TGTGCCAGCACCTATGATTTGGGACAGGTGAACACTGAAGCTTTCTTT
CASTYDLGQVNTEAFF
>TRBD2|-|TRBJ2-5|TRBV12-3/TRBV12-4|14
TGTGCCAGCGCTTTGAATAGCGGGAGTTCGGAGCAGTACTTC
CASALNSGSSEQYF
>TRBD2|-|TRBJ2-5|TRBV18|15
TGTGCCAGCTCGTCTTCTAGCGGGAGTAGAGAGACCCAGTACTTC
CASSSSSGSRETQYF
>TRBD1|-|TRBJ2-1|TRBV11-3|16
TGTGCCAGCAGCACCGGGACAGGGGGACTCCACAATGAGCAGTTCTTC
CASSTGTGGLHNEQFF
>-|few|TRBJ2-3|TRBV27|16
TGTGCCAGCAGTTCGCCGCCGGGGCCCAGCACAGATACGCAGTATTTT
CASSSPPGPSTDTQYF
>TRBD2|few|TRBJ2-3|TRBV28|16
TGTGCCAGCAGTTTATGGGGTAGCGGGAGGGCGGATACGCAGTATTTT
CASSLWGSGRADTQYF
>TRBD1|many|TRBJ2-7|TRBV5-1|17
TGCGCCAGCAGCTTGGGCGTGGACAGGGGGCTAACCTACGAGCAGTACTTC
CASSLGVDRGLTYEQYF
>-|once|TRBJ2-4|TRBV20-1|14
TGCAGTGCTAGAGGGTCAGGGGAAAAAAACATTCAGTACTTC
CSARGSGEKNIQYF
>-|few|TRBJ2-3|TRBV20-1|16
TGCAGTGCTAAGGTCCTTCTAGCGCCAAGCACAGATACGCAGTATTTT
CSAKVLLAPSTDTQYF
>TRBD1|-|TRBJ1-2|TRBV20-1|12
TGCAGTCCCCGGGACAGGTCCGATGGCTACACCTTC
CSPRDRSDGYTF
>-|-|TRBJ2-2|TRBV5-4|13
TGTGCCACTCGCGGACCGAACACCGGGGAGCTGTTTTTT
CATRGPNTGELFF
>TRBD1|many|TRBJ1-1|TRBV6-1|14
TGTGCCAGCACTCTGACAGGGGTGAACACTGAAGCTTTCTTT
CASTLTGVNTEAFF
>-|once|TRBJ1-2|TRBV6-2/TRBV6-3|13
TGTGCCAGCATTGACGGACGGTTTTTTGGCTACACCTTC
CASIDGRFFGYTF
>-|-|TRBJ1-1|TRBV30|13
TGTGCCTGGAGTTGGGAGGGGGACACTGAAGCTTTCTTT
CAWSWEGDTEAFF
>-|few|TRBJ2-4|TRBV5-1|16
TGCGCCAGCAGCGTACTATCAGGAGGGGGTGGAAACATTCAGTACTTC
CASSVLSGGGGNIQYF
>TRBD1|few|TRBJ1-1|TRBV20-1|14
TGCAGTGCTACCAGAGACAGGGTGGGCACTGAAGCTTTCTTT
CSATRDRVGTEAFF
>-|-|TRBJ2-2|TRBV18|13
TGTGCCAGCTCACCACCGCAGAGGCGAAGGCTGTTTTTT
CASSPPQRRRLFF
>-|-|TRBJ2-4|TRBV27|12
TGTGCCAGCAGTAACACAGGGTCGGCTCAGTACTTC
CASSNTGSAQYF
>-|-|TRBJ2-1|TRBV6-5|13
TGTGCCAGCAGTGGCTCCAATTACAATGAGCAGTTCTTC
CASSGSNYNEQFF
>-|-|TRBJ1-2|TRBV29-1|12
TGCAGCGGGGTACAGACCCCCTATGGCTACACCTTC
CSGVQTPYGYTF
>-|few|TRBJ1-2|TRBV9|15
TGTGCCAGCAGCGTAGTGCAGGCTCCTAACTATGGCTACACCTTC
CASSVVQAPNYGYTF
>-|few|TRBJ2-4|TRBV12-3/TRBV12-4|14
TGTGCCAGCACCGTACAGGGAGGTATGAACATTCAGTACTTC
CASTVQGGMNIQYF
>-|-|TRBJ2-2|TRBV20-1|14
TGCAGTGCTTCCCACGGGAAGAACACCGGGGAGCTGTTTTTT
CSASHGKNTGELFF
>TRBD1|-|TRBJ2-6|TRBV24-1|19
TGTGCCACCAGTGATGTCAGGGGGCGAGGAAGCTCTGGGGCCAACGTCCTGACTTTC
CATSDVRGRGSSGANVLTF
>-|few|TRBJ1-2|TRBV3-1|12
TGTGCCAGCAGCCAAGGGGAGGGAGGCTACACCTTC
CASSQGEGGYTF
>-|-|TRBJ2-5|TRBV5-1|15
TGCGCCAGCAGCTTGGCGCTAGCGCGGGGAGAGACCCAGTACTTC
CASSLALARGETQYF
>TRBD1|-|TRBJ1-5|TRBV20-1|15
TGCAGTGCACTCACCACGGACAGGGGAACTCAGCCCCAGCATTTT
CSALTTDRGTQPQHF